These 3 T cell receptor beta chains were sequenced from one sample in a study of cytomegalovirus exposure and HLA in healthy donors. The PCR ran on 60 Vbeta and 13 Jbeta primers. Sequenced by immunoSEQ multiplex PCR; TCRdb stores in-frame clones only, minus some. Of about 130,000 clones in the sample, 55% to 75% were seen once. The sample was PBMCs. The source is a man aged 25-45 years in good health and CMV-seropositive.

This chain links TRBV7-3 with TRBJ2-2; tentatively, D is TRBD1 (5 bases). The CDR3 is made up of 16 amino acids. Deletions cut 1 base from V and 6 bases from J, with 15 bases between. Germline loops: CDR1 SGHTA, CDR2 FQGTGA. This chain's CDR3 is CASSLNAPRAPGELFF. CDR3 nucleotides: TGTGCCAGCAGCTTAAACGCCCCCAGGGCGCCCGGGGAGCTGTTTTTT.

The CDR3 DNA reads as TGTGCCAGCAGCCCTCGACAGGGGTATGGCTACACCTTC. Encoded protein: CASSPRQGYGYTF. V and J are TRBV27 and TRBJ1-2, with 8 bases lining up with TRBD1. V lost 6 bases, J lost 5 bases, and 5 bases stayed unmatched. This CDR3 region has 13 residues. Per germline, CDR1 MNHEY and CDR2 SMNVEV (reference sequence).

The chain carries TRBV13 and TRBJ1-3; D remains unclear. The CDR3 has 14 amino acids. The V gene lost 6 bases and the J gene lost 0 bases, with 9 bases spanning the gap. CDR1 is PRHDT and CDR2 is FYEKMQ in the germline V gene (reference sequence). In nucleotides, the CDR3 is TGTGCCAGCAGTCACTCGAGCTCTGGAAACACCATATATTTT. This gives the protein CASSHSSSGNTIYF. Full variable domain (missing parts from reference TRBV13 and TRBJ1-3): AAGVIQSPRHLIKEKRETATLKCYPIPRHDTVYWYQQGPGQDPQFLISFYEKMQSDKGSIPDRFSAQQFSDYHSELNMSSLELGDSALYFCASSHSSSGNTIYFGEGSWLTVV.